This TCR beta chain originates from a study of blood T cell repertoires in COVID-19. Study as a whole: Sites across the United States, Italy and Spain contributed samples from acute and convalescent COVID-19.

In the study's own analysis: How many nucleated cells were present was estimated from reference gene primer amplification. Assay used: immunoSEQ multiplex PCR; TCRdb lists only in-frame clones, some missing. The V and J calls and clone size were taken over from that table, and D and trimming were inferred from the DNA. Of about 150,000 clones in the sample, about 87% were seen once. The CDR3 runs to 13 residues. With 7 bases removed from V and 0 bases from J, the gap between germline ends came to 10 bases. CDR1 is SQVTM and CDR2 is ANQGSEA in the germline V gene. This clonotype originated in an older man with acute or convalescent COVID-19. The sequenced sample consisted of peripheral blood. This chain links TRBV29-1 with TRBJ2-1; possible D gene TRBD2, 6 bases. The CDR3 sequence is CSGGESSYNEQFF. In DNA form, the CDR3 reads TGCAGCGGGGGGGAGAGCTCCTACAATGAGCAGTTCTTC.